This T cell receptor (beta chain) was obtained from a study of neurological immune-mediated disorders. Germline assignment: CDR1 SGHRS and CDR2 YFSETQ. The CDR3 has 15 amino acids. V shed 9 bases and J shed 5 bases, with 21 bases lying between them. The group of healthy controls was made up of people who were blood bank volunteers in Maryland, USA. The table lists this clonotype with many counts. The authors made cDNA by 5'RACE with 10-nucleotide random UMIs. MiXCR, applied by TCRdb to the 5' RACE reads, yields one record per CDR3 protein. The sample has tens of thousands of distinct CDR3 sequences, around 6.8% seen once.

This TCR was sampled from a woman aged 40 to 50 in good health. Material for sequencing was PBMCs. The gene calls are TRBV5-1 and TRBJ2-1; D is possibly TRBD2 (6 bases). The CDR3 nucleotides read TGCGCCACCGCTTTCCTACCCGGGGGAAACAATGAGCAGTTCTTC. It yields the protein CATAFLPGGNNEQFF.